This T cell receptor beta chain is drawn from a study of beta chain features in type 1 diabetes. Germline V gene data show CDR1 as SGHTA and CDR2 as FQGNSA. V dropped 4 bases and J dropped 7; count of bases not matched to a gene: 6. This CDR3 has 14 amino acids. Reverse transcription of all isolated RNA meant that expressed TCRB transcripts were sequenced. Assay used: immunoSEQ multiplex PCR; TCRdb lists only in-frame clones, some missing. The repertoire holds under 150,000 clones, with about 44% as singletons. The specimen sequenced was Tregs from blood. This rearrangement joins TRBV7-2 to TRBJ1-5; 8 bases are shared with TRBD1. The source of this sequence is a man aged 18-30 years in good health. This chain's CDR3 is CASSSRTGQQPQHF. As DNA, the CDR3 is TGTGCCAGCAGCTCTCGGACAGGGCAACAGCCCCAGCATTTT. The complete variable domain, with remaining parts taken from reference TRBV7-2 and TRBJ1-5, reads GAGVSQSPSNKVTEKGKDVELRCDPISGHTALYWYRQSLGQGLEFLIYFQGNSAPDKSGLPSDRFSAERTGGSVSTLTIQRTQQEDSAVYLCASSSRTGQQPQHFGDGTRLSIL.